This TCR beta chain was recovered during a study of cytomegalovirus exposure and HLA in healthy donors. The PCR used 60 Vbeta and 13 Jbeta primers. TCRdb keeps only in-frame clones here, not all; method: immunoSEQ multiplex PCR. The sample includes fewer than 250,000 clones, around 87% of them seen just once. Findings and caveats of the study: When a later analysis was performed, an Asian-associated ancestry cluster reportedly had fewer N-insertions than the roughly 700-donor mean. Researchers reported in a later analysis that common viral pathogens appeared linked to several top clusters. TRBV6-2, TRBV6-3 and other indistinguishable V segments were excluded.

When sampled, the donors appeared nominally healthy, though they likely had unrecorded immune exposures. As for this clone: Its cognate antigen is unknown.

The CDR3 has 13 amino acids. Trimming shortened V by 0 bases and J by 3 bases, and 6 bases separated the two germline ends. Germline CDR1 SGDLS, CDR2 YYNGEE. The gene calls are TRBV9 and TRBJ2-5; perhaps TRBD1 as D (6 bases). Sequencing used PBMCs. This clonotype was sampled from a woman aged 18-29 years in good health and CMV-seronegative. DNA for the CDR3: TGTGCCAGCAGCGTAGCAGGGGAAGAGACCCAGTACTTC. Its translation: CASSVAGEETQYF. The complete variable domain, with remaining parts taken from reference TRBV9 and TRBJ2-5, reads DSGVTQTPKHLITATGQRVTLRCSPRSGDLSVYWYQQSLDQGLQFLIQYYNGEERAKGNILERFSAQQFPDLHSELNLSSLELGDSALYFCASSVAGEETQYFGPGTRLLVL.